This TCR beta chain was sequenced in a study of tumor-infiltrating lymphocytes in primary liver carcinoma. On the study more broadly: Regardless of tissue type, samples showed similar yields of roughly 3.5 to 7.5 million productive TCRbeta reads.

A constant-region primer primed TCR beta cDNA synthesis from 500 to 550 ng of total RNA. Nested multiplex PCR, run for three rounds with slightly modified ARM-PCR, yielded TCR beta libraries. TCRdb passed the multiplex PCR reads through MiXCR, listing each CDR3 protein once. Of tens of thousands of distinct CDR3 sequences listed, about 75% are singletons. Co-extraction of RNA and DNA was performed on about 20-33 mg of unsorted bulk tissue. In regard to this clonotype: One end of the junction varies from germline; a read error may be responsible.

The TCR originated in a woman in her 30s with primary liver carcinoma and hepatitis B virus infection. The sequencing input was tumor-adjacent normal liver tissue.

The CDR3: CASSISSTGWETQCF. DNA for the CDR3: TGTGCCAGTAGTATAAGTTCAACAGGGTGGGAGACCCAGTGCTTC. J is TRBJ2-5 and V is TRBV19; a weak D match, TRBD1 (6 bases). Germline CDR1 is LNHDA and CDR2 is SQIVND (reference sequence). The CDR3 runs to 15 residues.